Included here is one T cell receptor (beta chain) sequence, with context. As yet, its antigen is unknown. The data belong to a study of T cell responses to AZD1222 COVID-19 vaccine. General study findings and limits: Baseline seropositivity characterized only six AZD1222 recipients.

The CDR3 is 15 residues long. The germline V gene encodes CDR1 SGHNT and CDR2 YYREEE (reference sequence). V gave up 0 bases and J gave up 9 bases; unmatched junction bases: 6. Generated by immunoSEQ multiplex PCR, the TCRdb table keeps only in-frame clones and is missing some. In the table there are some 150,000 clones, 90% to 95% of which are singletons. This material consisted of peripheral blood, taken on day 0 of MenACWY control vaccination. This sequence joins TRBV5-4 and TRBJ2-1, with 10 bases fitting TRBD2. This clonotype originated in an adult in good health. Here the CDR3 reads CASSLETSGTLEQFF. Here the CDR3 DNA reads TGTGCCAGCAGCTTGGAAACTAGCGGGACCCTTGAGCAGTTCTTC.